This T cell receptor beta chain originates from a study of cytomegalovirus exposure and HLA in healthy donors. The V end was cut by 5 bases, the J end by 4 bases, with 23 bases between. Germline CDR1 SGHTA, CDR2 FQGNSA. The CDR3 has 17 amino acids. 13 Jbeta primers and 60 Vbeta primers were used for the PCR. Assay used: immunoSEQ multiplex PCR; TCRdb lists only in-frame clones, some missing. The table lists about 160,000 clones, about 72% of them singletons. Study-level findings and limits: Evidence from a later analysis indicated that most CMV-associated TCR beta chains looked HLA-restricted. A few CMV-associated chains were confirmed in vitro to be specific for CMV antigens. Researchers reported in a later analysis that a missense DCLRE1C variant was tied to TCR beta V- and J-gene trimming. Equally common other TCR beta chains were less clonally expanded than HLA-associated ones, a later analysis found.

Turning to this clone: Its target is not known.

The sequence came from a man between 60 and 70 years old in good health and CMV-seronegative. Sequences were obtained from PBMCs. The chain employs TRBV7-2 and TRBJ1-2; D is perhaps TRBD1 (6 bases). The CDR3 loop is CASSLRDISSGIYGYTF. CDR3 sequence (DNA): TGTGCCAGCAGCCTACGGGACATAAGTTCGGGGATCTATGGCTACACCTTC.